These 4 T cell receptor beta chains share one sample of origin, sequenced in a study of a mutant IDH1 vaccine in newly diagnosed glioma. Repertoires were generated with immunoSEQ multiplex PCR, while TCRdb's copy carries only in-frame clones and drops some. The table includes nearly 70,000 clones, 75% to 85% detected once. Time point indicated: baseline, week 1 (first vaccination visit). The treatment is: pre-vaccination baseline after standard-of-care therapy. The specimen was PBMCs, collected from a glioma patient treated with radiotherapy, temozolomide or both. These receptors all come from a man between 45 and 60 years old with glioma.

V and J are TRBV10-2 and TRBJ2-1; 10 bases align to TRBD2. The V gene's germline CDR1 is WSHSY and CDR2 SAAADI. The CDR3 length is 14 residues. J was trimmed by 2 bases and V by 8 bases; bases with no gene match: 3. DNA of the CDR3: TGCGCCAGCGGCCTAGCGGGAGCCTACAATGAGCAGTTCTTC. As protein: CASGLAGAYNEQFF.

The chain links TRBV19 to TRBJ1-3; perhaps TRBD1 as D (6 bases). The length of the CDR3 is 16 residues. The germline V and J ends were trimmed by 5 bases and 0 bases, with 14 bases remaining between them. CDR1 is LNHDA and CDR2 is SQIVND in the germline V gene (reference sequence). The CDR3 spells CASSPLGTHSGNTIYF. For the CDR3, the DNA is TGTGCCAGTAGTCCCCTGGGGACACACTCTGGAAACACCATATATTTT.

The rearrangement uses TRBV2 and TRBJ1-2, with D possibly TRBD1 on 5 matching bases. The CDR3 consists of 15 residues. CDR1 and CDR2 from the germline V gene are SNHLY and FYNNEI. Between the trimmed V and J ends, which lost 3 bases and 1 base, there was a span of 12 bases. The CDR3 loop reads CASSEFVGVNYGYTF. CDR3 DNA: TGTGCCAGCAGTGAGTTTGTAGGGGTTAACTATGGCTACACCTTC.

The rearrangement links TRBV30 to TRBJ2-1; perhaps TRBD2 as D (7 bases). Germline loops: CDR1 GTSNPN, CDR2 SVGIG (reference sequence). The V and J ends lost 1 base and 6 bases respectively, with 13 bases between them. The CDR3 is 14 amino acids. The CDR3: CAWSGGGVGNEQFF. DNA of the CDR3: TGTGCCTGGAGTGGGGGGGGCGTAGGCAATGAGCAGTTCTTC.